The 11 T cell receptor beta chains reported below all come from one sample, sequenced in a study of blood T cells in healthy people across ages. Primers used in a second PCR of about 7 to 11 cycles were a sample-barcoded 5' primer and a J-beta primer mix. TCRdb re-called the 5' RACE reads through MiXCR, storing one row per CDR3 protein. The sample includes fewer than 900,000 distinct CDR3 sequences, about 40% of them seen just once. The specimen was blood. The receptors were gathered from a woman between 55 and 75 years old in good health.

The chain joins TRBV20-1 to TRBJ2-5, with TRBD2 identical over 10 bases. The J call may be in error: the DNA end matches TRBJ2-7 better. Germline-derived CDR1 and CDR2 are DFQATT and SNEGSKA (reference sequence). The length of the CDR3 is 14 residues. In DNA form, the CDR3 reads TGCAGTGCTAGACGGACTAGCGGATACTACGAGCAGTACTTC. Amino acid sequence: CSARRTSGYYEQYF.

This chain joins TRBV6-5 and TRBJ2-7, with 8 bases identical to TRBD2. Germline-derived CDR1 and CDR2 are MNHEY and SVGAGI. V shed 2 bases, J shed 2 bases, and the junction held 5 bases outside the gene matches. The CDR3 sequence is 15 residues long. CDR3 residues: CASSYDTSGTYEQYF. DNA of the CDR3: TGTGCCAGCAGTTACGACACTAGCGGAACCTACGAGCAGTACTTC.

On this clonotype: A read error may account for a junction end that differs from germline. This chain links TRBV6-6 with TRBJ2-5; D is uncertain. Looked up from germline, CDR1 is MNHNY and CDR2 is SVGAGI (reference sequence). The CDR3 covers 13 residues. CDR3 sequence (DNA): TGCGCCAGCATTGGGTCTACTCAAGAGACCCAGTACTTC. It encodes CASIGSTQETQYF.

This clonotype is a singleton in its sample. This chain links TRBV7-6 with TRBJ1-1; D ambiguous. Trimming left V 4 bases short and J 5 bases short, with 11 bases between. The CDR3 has 13 amino acids. Germline values: CDR1 SGHVS, CDR2 FNYEAQ. In DNA form, the CDR3 reads TGTGCCAGCAGCTCCGGACCGAGGACTGAAGCTTTCTTT. This codes for CASSSGPRTEAFF.

J is TRBJ2-1 and V is TRBV6-5; 10 bases are a match to TRBD2. The ends lost 0 bases at V and 7 bases at J; junction bases unmatched: 15. The germline V gene encodes CDR1 MNHEY and CDR2 SVGAGI. The CDR3 consists of 19 residues. CDR3 amino acids: CASSYSSFYLTSGENEQFF. In DNA form, the CDR3 reads TGTGCCAGCAGTTACTCGAGTTTCTACTTAACTAGCGGGGAAAATGAGCAGTTCTTC.

The gene calls are TRBV7-2 and TRBJ2-7; D call uncertain. The V and J ends lost 1 base and 0 bases respectively, with 13 bases between them. The CDR3 runs to 16 residues. CDR1 is SGHTA, CDR2 FQGNSA, per germline. This CDR3 reads CASSLEAWASSYEQYF. For the CDR3, the DNA is TGTGCCAGCAGCTTAGAAGCGTGGGCTAGCTCCTACGAGCAGTACTTC.

This clonotype was observed a handful of times. This chain connects TRBV18 to TRBJ2-1, with a weak D call TRBD2 (5 bases). Germline CDR1 KGHSH, CDR2 LQKENI. This CDR3 region has 13 residues. Trimming removed 6 bases from V and 6 bases from J, with 12 bases in between. Here the CDR3 DNA reads TGTGCCAGCTCCCCGTTGGCGGGCAATGAGCAGTTCTTC. Encoded protein: CASSPLAGNEQFF. The full variable domain, with the rest looked up from reference TRBV18 and TRBJ2-1, is NAGVMQNPRHLVRRRGQEARLRCSPMKGHSHVYWYRQLPEEGLKFMVYLQKENIIDESGMPKERFSAEFPKEGPSILRIQQVVRGDSAAYFCASSPLAGNEQFFGPGTRLTVL.

The chain joins TRBV20-1 to TRBJ2-5, with 12 nucleotides matching TRBD2. The germline V gene encodes CDR1 DFQATT and CDR2 SNEGSKA (reference sequence). J lost 1 base, V lost 3 bases, and 0 bases had no gene match. CDR3 length: 14 amino acids. CDR3 nucleotide sequence: TGCAGTGCTAGGACTAGCGGGGGCCAAGAGACCCAGTACTTC. Its protein product is CSARTSGGQETQYF.

This clonotype was detected only a few times. The chain uses TRBV20-1 and TRBJ2-5, with D possibly TRBD1 on 6 matching bases. Germline V CDR1 and CDR2: DFQATT, SNEGSKA (reference sequence). V was cut by 5 bases and J by 2 bases, with 15 bases left in between. The length of the CDR3 is 14 residues. DNA of the CDR3: TGCAGTGCTGTAGATATGGGGGCACAAGAGACCCAGTACTTC. Translated, it gives CSAVDMGAQETQYF.

This clonotype has a count of ten or more. The V gene is TRBV12-3 or TRBV12-4, the J gene TRBJ1-4; 8 nucleotides align to TRBD1. J gave up 8 bases and V 4 bases, and 6 bases lay outside the gene matches. There are 14 residues in the CDR3. DNA of the CDR3: TGTGCCAGCAGTTCCCAGGGGGCGTTAGAAAAACTGTTTTTT. Amino acid sequence: CASSSQGALEKLFF.

This clonotype appeared many times. The chain recombines TRBV13 with TRBJ1-1; 7 bases align to TRBD1. V dropped 1 base and J dropped 4; count of bases not matched to a gene: 9. This CDR3 spans 16 amino acids. Per the germline V gene, CDR1 is PRHDT and CDR2 is FYEKMQ (reference sequence). Here the CDR3 DNA reads TGTGCCAGCAGCTTAGACAGACAGGGATTGGGCACTGAAGCTTTCTTT. It is translated as CASSLDRQGLGTEAFF.